This T cell receptor beta chain is drawn from a study of CD8 T cells in Susac syndrome. Germline values: CDR1 SGDLS, CDR2 YYNGEE. This CDR3 has 14 residues. The ends were cut back, 6 bases at V and 5 bases at J, with 17 bases in the middle. cDNA came from around 0.54 to 1 ug RNA primed by random hexamers. An immunoSEQ multiplex PCR amplified TCR beta CDR3 over 54 Vbeta and 13 Jbeta. Each CDR3 protein is one row after TCRdb ran MiXCR on the immunoSEQ multiplex PCR reads. Of 120,000 or so distinct CDR3 sequences detected, 90% to 95% appear once; the ten largest clones hold more than 0.095%. The study sequenced TCR beta in blood CD8+ and CD4+ T cells. Controls matched for sex and age were healthy donors.

The chain uses TRBV9 and TRBJ1-2; D is ambiguous. The sequencing sample was made of CD4+ T cells from PBMCs. This TCR derives from a human donor in good health. Here the CDR3 DNA reads TGTGCCAGCACCTCTAGGCTTTTAGGATATGGCTACACCTTC. This gives the protein CASTSRLLGYGYTF.